This T cell receptor beta chain came from a study of T cell repertoires in cytomegalovirus infection. Study in general: The authors used CMV epitopes that were HLA-C-restricted (recently identified) and HLA-B-restricted (well studied). It was the public TCR beta signatures that indicated both CMV infection and matching HLA type. Study conclusions and caveats: The response measured ex vivo was dominated by TCR beta clonotypes (HLA-C-restricted and CMV-specific). Adding up the frequency of public TCR beta families identified people who carried CMV plus the relevant HLA.

Comments on this clonotype: Its antigen is undetermined.

A single record per CDR3 protein comes from TCRdb applying MiXCR to the reads. The sample holds approximately 730,000 distinct CDR3 sequences, 30% to 40% seen once. This sample comprised cultured PBMCs, obtained from culture after CMV antigen stimulation. The sequence derives from a human donor in good health (CMV status not recorded). Some clones in this sample may be carry-over from other donors' samples.

Here the CDR3 reads CASSRLQGNTEAFF. The CDR3 nucleotides are TGTGCCAGCAGTCGACTACAGGGGAACACTGAAGCTTTCTTT. The chain combines TRBV6-1 with TRBJ1-1, with D perhaps matching TRBD1 (6 bases). This CDR3 contains 14 residues. The V end was cut by 5 bases, the J end by 1 base, with 11 bases between. The germline V gene has CDR1 MNHNS and CDR2 SASEGT.